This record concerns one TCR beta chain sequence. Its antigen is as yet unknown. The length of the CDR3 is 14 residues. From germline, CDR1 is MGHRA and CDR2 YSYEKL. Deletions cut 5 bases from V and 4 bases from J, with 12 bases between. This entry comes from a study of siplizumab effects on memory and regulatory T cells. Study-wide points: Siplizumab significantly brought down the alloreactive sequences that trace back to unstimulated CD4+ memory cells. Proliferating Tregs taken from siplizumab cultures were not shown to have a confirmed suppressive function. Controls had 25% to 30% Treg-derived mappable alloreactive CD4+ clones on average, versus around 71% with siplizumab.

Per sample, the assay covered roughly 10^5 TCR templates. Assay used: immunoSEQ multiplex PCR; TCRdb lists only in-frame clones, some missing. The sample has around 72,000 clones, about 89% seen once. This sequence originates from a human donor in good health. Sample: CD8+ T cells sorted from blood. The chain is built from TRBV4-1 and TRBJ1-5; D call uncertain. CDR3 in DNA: TGCGCCAGCAGCACCCTCGCCGAGAATCAGCCCCAGCATTTT. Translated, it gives CASSTLAENQPQHF.